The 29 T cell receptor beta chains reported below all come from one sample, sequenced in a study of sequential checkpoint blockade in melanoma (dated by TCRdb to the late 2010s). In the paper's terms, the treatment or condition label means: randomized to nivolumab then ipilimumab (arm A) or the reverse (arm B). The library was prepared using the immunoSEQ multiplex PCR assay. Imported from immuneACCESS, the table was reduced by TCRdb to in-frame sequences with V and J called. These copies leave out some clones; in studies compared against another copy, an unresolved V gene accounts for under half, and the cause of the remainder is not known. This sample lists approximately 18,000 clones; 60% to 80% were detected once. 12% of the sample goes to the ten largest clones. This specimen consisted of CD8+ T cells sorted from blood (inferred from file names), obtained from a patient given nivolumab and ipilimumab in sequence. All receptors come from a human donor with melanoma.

The DNA for the CDR3 is TGTGCCAGCAGCTTCGGGTCCGATCCCTCCTACGAGCAGTACTTC. Its translation: CASSFGSDPSYEQYF. The genes are TRBV7-2 and TRBJ2-7, with no clear D. Germline values: CDR1 SGHTA, CDR2 FQGNSA. The CDR3 has 15 residues. V lost 3 bases and J 0 bases, leaving 12 bases between the germline ends.

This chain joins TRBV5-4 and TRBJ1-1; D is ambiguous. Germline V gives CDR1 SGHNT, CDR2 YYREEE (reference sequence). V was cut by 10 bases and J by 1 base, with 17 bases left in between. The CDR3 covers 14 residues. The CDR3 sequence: CALGSLDSNTEAFF. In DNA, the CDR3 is TGTGCCCTAGGGAGTTTGGACTCGAACACTGAAGCTTTCTTT.

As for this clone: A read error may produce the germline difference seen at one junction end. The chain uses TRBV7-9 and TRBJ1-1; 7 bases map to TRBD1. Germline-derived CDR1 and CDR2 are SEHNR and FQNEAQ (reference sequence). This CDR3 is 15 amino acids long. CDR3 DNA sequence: TGTGCCAGCAGCGTAGCCGGGACAGTAAACACTGAAGCTTTCTTT. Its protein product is CASSVAGTVNTEAFF.

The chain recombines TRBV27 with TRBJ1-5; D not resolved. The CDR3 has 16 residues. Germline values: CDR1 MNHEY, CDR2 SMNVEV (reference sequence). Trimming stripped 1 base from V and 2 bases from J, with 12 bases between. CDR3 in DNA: TGTGCCAGCAGTTTATATGGAGGAAGAGGCAATCAGCCCCAGCATTTT. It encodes CASSLYGGRGNQPQHF.

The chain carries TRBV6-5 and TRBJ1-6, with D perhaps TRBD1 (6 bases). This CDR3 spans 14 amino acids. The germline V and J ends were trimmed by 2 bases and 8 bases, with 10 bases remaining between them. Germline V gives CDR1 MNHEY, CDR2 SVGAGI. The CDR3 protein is CASSYGGGYSPLHF. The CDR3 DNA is TGTGCCAGCAGTTACGGGGGCGGGTATTCACCCCTCCACTTT.

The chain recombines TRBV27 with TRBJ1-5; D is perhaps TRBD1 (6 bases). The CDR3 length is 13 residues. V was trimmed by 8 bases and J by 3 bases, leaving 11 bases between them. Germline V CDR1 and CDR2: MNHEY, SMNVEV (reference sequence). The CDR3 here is CASGDTTNQPQHF. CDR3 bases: TGTGCCAGCGGGGACACCACCAATCAGCCCCAGCATTTT.

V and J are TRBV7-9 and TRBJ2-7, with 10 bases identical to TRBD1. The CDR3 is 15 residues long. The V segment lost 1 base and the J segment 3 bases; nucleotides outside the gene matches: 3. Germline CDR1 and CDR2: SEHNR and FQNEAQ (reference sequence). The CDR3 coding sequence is TGTGCCAGCAGCTTAGAGGGACAGGGGTTCTACGAGCAGTACTTC. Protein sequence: CASSLEGQGFYEQYF.

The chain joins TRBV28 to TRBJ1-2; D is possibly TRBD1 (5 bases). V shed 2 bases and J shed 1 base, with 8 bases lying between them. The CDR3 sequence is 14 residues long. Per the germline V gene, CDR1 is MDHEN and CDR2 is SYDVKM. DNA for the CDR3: TGTGCCAGCAGTTTAGTGGGGGGTAACTATGGCTACACCTTC. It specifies CASSLVGGNYGYTF.

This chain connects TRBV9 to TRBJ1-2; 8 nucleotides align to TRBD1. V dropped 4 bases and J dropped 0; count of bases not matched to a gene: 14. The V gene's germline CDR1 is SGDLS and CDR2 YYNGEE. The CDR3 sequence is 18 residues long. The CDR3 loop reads CASSQRQGPTITNYGYTF. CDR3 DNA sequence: TGTGCCAGCAGCCAGAGACAGGGGCCAACTATTACTAACTATGGCTACACCTTC.

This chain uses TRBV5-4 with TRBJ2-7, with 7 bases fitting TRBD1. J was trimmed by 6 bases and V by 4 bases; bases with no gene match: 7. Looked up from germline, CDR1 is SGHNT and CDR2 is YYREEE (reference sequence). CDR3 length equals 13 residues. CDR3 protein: CASSPDRVGEQYF. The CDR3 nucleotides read TGTGCCAGCAGCCCAGACAGGGTTGGCGAGCAGTACTTC.

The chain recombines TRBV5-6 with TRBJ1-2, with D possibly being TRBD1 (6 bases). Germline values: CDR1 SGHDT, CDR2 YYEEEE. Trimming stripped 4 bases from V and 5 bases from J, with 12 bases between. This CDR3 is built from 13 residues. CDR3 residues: CASSEGQNYGYTF. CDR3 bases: TGTGCCAGCAGCGAAGGACAGAATTATGGCTACACCTTC.

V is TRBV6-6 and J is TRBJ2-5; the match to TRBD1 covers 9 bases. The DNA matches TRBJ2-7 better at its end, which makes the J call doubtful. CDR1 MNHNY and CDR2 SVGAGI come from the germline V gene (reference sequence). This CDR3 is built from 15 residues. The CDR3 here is CASSPPGQGTHEQYF. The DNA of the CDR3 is TGTGCCAGCAGCCCACCGGGACAGGGAACCCACGAGCAGTACTTC.

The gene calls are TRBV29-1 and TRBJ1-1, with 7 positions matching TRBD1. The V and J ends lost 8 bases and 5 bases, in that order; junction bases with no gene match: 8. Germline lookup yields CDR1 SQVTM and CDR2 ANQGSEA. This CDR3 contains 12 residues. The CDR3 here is CSIIQGLTEAFF. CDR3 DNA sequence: TGCAGCATCATACAGGGGCTGACTGAAGCTTTCTTT.

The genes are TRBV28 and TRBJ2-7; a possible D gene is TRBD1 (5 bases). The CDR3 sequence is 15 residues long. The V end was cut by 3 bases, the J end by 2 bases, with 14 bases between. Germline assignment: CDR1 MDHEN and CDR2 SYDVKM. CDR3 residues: CASSFAPDRAYEQYF. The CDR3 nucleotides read TGTGCCAGCAGTTTTGCCCCCGACAGAGCCTACGAGCAGTACTTC.

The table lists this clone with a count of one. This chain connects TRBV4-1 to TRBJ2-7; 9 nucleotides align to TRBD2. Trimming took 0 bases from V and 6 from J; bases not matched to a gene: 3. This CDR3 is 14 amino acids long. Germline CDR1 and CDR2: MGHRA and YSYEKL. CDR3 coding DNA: TGCGCCAGCAGCCAAGACGGCGGGAGGGCCGAGCAGTACTTC. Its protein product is CASSQDGGRAEQYF.

In nucleotides, the CDR3 is TGTGCCAGCAGCGTCGAGACAGGGGGCCGCGAGCAGTACTTC. It specifies CASSVETGGREQYF. V and J are TRBV9 and TRBJ2-7, with TRBD1 identical over 10 bases. CDR3 size: 14 residues. Germline assignment: CDR1 SGDLS and CDR2 YYNGEE. V gave up 2 bases and J gave up 6 bases; unmatched junction bases: 5.

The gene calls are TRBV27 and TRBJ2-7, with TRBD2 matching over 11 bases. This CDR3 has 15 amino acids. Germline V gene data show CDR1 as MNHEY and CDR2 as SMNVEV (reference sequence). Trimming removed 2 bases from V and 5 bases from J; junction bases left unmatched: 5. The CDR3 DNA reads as TGTGCCAGCAGTTTAATAGCGGGGGGGCGGGACGAGCAGTACTTC. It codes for CASSLIAGGRDEQYF.

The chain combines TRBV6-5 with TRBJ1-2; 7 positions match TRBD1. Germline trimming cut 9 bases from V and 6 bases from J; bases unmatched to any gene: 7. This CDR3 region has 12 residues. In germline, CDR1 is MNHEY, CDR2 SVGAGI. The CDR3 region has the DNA TGTGCCAGAATTTTACAGGGGAATGGCTACACCTTC. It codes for CARILQGNGYTF.

The CDR3 DNA reads TGTGCCAGCAGTTTATCCGCAGGGTTCGCCGAGCAGTACTTC. Encoded protein: CASSLSAGFAEQYF. The rearrangement links TRBV28 to TRBJ2-7; TRBD1 might be the D (5 bases). This CDR3 has 14 residues. CDR1 and CDR2 (germline): MDHEN, SYDVKM. Trimming shortened V by 1 base and J by 6 bases, and 13 bases separated the two germline ends.

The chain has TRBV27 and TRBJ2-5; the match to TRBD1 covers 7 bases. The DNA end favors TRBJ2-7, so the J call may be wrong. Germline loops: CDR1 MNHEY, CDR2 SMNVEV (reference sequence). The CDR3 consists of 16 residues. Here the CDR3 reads CASSFRTGMAIYEQYF. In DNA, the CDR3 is TGTGCCAGCAGTTTCCGGACAGGAATGGCTATCTACGAGCAGTACTTC.

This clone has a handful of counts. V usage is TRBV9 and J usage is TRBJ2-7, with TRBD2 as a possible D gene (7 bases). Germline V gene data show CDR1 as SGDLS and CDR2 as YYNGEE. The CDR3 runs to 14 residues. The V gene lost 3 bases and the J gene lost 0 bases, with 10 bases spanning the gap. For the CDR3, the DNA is TGTGCCAGCAGCGGCGGGGGCTCCTCCTACGAGCAGTACTTC. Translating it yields CASSGGGSSYEQYF.

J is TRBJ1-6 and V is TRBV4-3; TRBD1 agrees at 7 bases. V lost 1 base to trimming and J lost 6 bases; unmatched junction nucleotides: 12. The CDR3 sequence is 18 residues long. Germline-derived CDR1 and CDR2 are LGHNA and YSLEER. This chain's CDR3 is CASSQVPPGDRVNSPLHF. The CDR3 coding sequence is TGCGCCAGCAGCCAAGTACCCCCTGGGGACAGAGTTAATTCACCCCTCCACTTT.

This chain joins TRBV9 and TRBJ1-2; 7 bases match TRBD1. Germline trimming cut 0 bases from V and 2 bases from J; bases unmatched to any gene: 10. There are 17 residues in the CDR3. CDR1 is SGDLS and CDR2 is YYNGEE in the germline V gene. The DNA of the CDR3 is TGTGCCAGCAGCGTAGATAAAGTTAGGGGGCTGAACTATGGCTACACCTTC. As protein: CASSVDKVRGLNYGYTF. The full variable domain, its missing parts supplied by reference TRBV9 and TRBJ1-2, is DSGVTQTPKHLITATGQRVTLRCSPRSGDLSVYWYQQSLDQGLQFLIQYYNGEERAKGNILERFSAQQFPDLHSELNLSSLELGDSALYFCASSVDKVRGLNYGYTFGSGTRLTVV.

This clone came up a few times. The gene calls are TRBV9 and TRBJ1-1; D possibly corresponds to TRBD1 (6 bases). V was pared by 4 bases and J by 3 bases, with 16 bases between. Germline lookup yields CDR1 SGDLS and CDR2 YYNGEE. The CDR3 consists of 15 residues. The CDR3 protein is CASSTNREIDTEAFF. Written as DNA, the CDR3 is TGTGCCAGCAGCACCAACAGGGAGATTGACACTGAAGCTTTCTTT. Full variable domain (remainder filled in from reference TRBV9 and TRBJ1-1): DSGVTQTPKHLITATGQRVTLRCSPRSGDLSVYWYQQSLDQGLQFLIQYYNGEERAKGNILERFSAQQFPDLHSELNLSSLELGDSALYFCASSTNREIDTEAFFGQGTRLTVV.

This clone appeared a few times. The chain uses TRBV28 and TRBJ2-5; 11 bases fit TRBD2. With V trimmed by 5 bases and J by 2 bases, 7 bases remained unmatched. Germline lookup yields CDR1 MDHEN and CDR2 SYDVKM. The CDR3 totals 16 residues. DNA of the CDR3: TGTGCCAGCAGTCTCTCCGGGACTAGCGGACAAGAGACCCAGTACTTC. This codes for CASSLSGTSGQETQYF.

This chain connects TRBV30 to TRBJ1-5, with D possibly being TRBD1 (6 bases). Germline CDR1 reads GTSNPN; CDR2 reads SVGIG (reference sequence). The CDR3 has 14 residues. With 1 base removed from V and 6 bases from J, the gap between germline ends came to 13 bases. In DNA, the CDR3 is TGTGCCTGGAGTGCCGAACAGGGAACTCAGCCCCAGCATTTT. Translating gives CAWSAEQGTQPQHF. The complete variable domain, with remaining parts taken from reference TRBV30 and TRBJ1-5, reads SQTIHQWPATLVQPVGSPLSLECTVEGTSNPNLYWYRQAAGRGLQLLFYSVGIGQISSEVPQNLSASRPQDRQFILSSKKLLLSDSGFYLCAWSAEQGTQPQHFGDGTRLSIL.

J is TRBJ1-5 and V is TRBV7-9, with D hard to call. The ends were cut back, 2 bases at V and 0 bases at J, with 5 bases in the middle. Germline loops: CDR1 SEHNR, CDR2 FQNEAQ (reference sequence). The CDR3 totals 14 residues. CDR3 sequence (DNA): TGTGCCAGCAGCTTAATCGGTAGCAATCAGCCCCAGCATTTT. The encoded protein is CASSLIGSNQPQHF.

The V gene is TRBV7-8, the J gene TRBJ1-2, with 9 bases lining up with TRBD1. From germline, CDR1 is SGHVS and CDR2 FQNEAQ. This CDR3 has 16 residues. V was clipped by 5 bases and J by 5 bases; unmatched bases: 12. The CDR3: CASSPPGTGMRYGYTF. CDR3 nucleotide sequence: TGTGCCAGCAGCCCCCCCGGGACAGGGATGAGGTATGGCTACACCTTC.

The CDR3 coding sequence is TGCGCCAGCAGCATGGGACACCTCTATGGCTACACCTTC. Its protein is CASSMGHLYGYTF. The chain couples TRBV5-1 to TRBJ1-2; a weak D match, TRBD1 (6 bases). Trimming left V 4 bases short and J 4 bases short, with 11 bases between. There are 13 residues in the CDR3. Germline CDR1 reads SGHRS; CDR2 reads YFSETQ.